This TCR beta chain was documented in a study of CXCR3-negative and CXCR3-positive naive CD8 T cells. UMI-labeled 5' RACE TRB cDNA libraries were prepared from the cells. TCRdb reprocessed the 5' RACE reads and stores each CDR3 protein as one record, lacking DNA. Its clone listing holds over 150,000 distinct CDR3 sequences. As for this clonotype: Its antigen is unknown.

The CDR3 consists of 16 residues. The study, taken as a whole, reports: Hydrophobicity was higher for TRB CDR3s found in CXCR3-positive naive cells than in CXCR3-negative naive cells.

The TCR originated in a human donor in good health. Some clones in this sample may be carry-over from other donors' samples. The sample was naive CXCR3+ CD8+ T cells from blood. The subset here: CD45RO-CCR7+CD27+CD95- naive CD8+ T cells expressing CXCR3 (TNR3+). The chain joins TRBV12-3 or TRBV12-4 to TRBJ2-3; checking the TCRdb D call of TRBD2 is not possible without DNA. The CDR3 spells CASSLYSGGVPDTQYF.